This T cell receptor beta chain was retrieved from a study of blood T cell repertoires in COVID-19. Study details: The United States, Italy and Spain were the sources of the acute and convalescent COVID-19 samples. T cells, B-cell-depleted T cells, or PBMCs provided the cDNA or gDNA that served as material.

Study processing details: Amplifying reference gene primers gave estimates of nucleated cell counts. Assay: immunoSEQ multiplex PCR; the TCRdb copy retains only in-frame clones and omits some. D and trimming come from the DNA, and the V and J calls and clone size come from that table. This sample carries under 40,000 clones, around nine tenths of them seen once, and the ten largest clones take around an eighth. Per the germline V gene, CDR1 is MNHEY and CDR2 is SMNVEV (reference sequence). CDR3 length: 14 residues. The V segment lost 3 bases and the J segment 5 bases; nucleotides outside the gene matches: 5.

The receptor's source is a man aged 55-75 years with active COVID-19. This chain joins TRBV27 and TRBJ2-7; 9 positions agree with TRBD1. The sample comprised peripheral blood. The CDR3 protein is CASSLGQGGNEQYF. The DNA for the CDR3 is TGTGCCAGCAGTTTGGGACAGGGTGGGAACGAGCAGTACTTC.